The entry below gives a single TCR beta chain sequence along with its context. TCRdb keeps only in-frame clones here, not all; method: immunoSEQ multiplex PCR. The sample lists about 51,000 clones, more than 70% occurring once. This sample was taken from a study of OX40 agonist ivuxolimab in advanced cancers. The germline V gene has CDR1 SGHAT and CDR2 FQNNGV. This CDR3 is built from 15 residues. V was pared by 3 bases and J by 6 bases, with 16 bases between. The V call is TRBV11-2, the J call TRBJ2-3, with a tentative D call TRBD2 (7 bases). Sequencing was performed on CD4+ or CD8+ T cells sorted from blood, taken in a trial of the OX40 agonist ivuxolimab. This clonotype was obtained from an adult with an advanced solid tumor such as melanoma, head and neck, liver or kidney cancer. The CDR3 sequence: CASSFELGGLDTQYF. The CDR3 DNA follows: TGTGCCAGCAGCTTTGAGCTCGGGGGGCTGGATACGCAGTATTTT.